These 21 T cell receptor beta chains originate from one sample sequenced in a study of TIL therapy for anti-PD-1-resistant metastatic lung cancer. Sample time point: pre-treatment sample, taken before nivolumab and TIL therapy. This was the immunoSEQ v3 assay. The assay was immunoSEQ multiplex PCR, and TCRdb's table has in-frame clones only and misses some. In the table there are tens of thousands of clones, about 86% of which are singletons. The sample here was blood, taken at baseline. Receptors originate from a person aged 30 to 80 with non-small cell lung cancer.

Only one count was recorded for this clone. V and J are TRBV6-2 or TRBV6-3 and TRBJ2-1; D is unresolved. In germline, CDR1 is MNHEY, CDR2 SVGEGT. V lost 5 bases and J lost 0, with 11 bases in between. The CDR3 consists of 15 residues. Here the CDR3 DNA reads TGTGCCAGCAGTCTATTCAAGAGCTCCTACAATGAGCAGTTCTTC. It specifies CASSLFKSSYNEQFF.

The chain employs TRBV15 and TRBJ2-7; the match to TRBD1 covers 7 bases. Germline V gene lookup returns CDR1 LNHNV and CDR2 YYDKDF (reference sequence). V was clipped by 4 bases and J by 5 bases; unmatched bases: 5. This CDR3 spans 13 amino acids. CDR3 amino acids: CATSTYTGDEQYF. DNA for the CDR3: TGTGCCACCAGCACCTACACAGGGGACGAGCAGTACTTC.

V and J are TRBV11-2 and TRBJ1-3; D not resolved. Germline V lookup: CDR1 SGHAT, CDR2 FQNNGV. Trimming took 5 bases from V and 1 from J, leaving 12 bases between them. This CDR3 region has 15 residues. Here the CDR3 reads CASSPIGGSGNTIYF. In nucleotides, the CDR3 is TGTGCCAGCAGCCCTATCGGAGGGTCTGGAAACACCATATATTTT.

The table lists this clone with a few counts. The chain is built from TRBV29-1 and TRBJ2-7; D is ambiguous. The CDR3 runs to 12 residues. Deletions cut 1 base from V and 6 bases from J, with 10 bases between. From germline, CDR1 is SQVTM and CDR2 ANQGSEA. CDR3: CSVEGLVGEQYF. The CDR3, as DNA: TGCAGCGTTGAAGGGCTAGTCGGCGAGCAGTACTTC.

The chain is built from TRBV3-1 (or the pseudogene TRBV3-2) and TRBJ2-7, with 9 bases aligning to TRBD2. Germline V gene sequence: CDR1 LGHDT, CDR2 YNNKEL (reference sequence). The length of the CDR3 is 16 residues. V lost 4 bases, J lost 0 bases, and 7 bases stayed unmatched. In nucleotides, the CDR3 is TGTGCCAGCAGCCGTCGACTAGCGGAGCCCTCCTACGAGCAGTACTTC. It codes for CASSRRLAEPSYEQYF.

CDR3 in DNA: TGTGCCTGGATAAGGACGGGCAATGAGCAGTTCTTC. This gives the protein CAWIRTGNEQFF. This sequence joins TRBV30 and TRBJ2-1, with D unclear. CDR1 and CDR2 (germline): GTSNPN, SVGIG (reference sequence). The CDR3 spans 12 residues. Trimming removed 4 bases from V and 6 bases from J, with 10 bases in between. The variable domain in full, with the rest retrieved from reference TRBV30 and TRBJ2-1, is SQTIHQWPATLVQPVGSPLSLECTVEGTSNPNLYWYRQAAGRGLQLLFYSVGIGQISSEVPQNLSASRPQDRQFILSSKKLLLSDSGFYLCAWIRTGNEQFFGPGTRLTVL.

The chain carries TRBV6-5 and TRBJ2-7, with D perhaps assigned TRBD1 or TRBD2 (5 bases each). CDR3 length: 15 residues. CDR1 is MNHEY, CDR2 SVGAGI, per germline. V lost 6 bases and J lost 6, with 21 bases in between. CDR3 in amino acids: CASSLQGPLSGEQYF. The CDR3 DNA sequence: TGTGCCAGCAGCCTCCAGGGACCTCTATCCGGCGAGCAGTACTTC.

This chain links TRBV7-9 with TRBJ2-1; D remains ambiguous. Trimming pared 8 bases from V and 5 bases from J, leaving 16 bases between. This CDR3 spans 14 amino acids. Germline V gene sequence: CDR1 SEHNR, CDR2 FQNEAQ (reference sequence). The chain's CDR3 is CASFIGQSNNEQFF. The CDR3 DNA sequence: TGTGCCAGCTTTATTGGGCAGAGTAACAATGAGCAGTTCTTC.

The chain joins TRBV3-1 (or the pseudogene TRBV3-2) to TRBJ2-3, with D possibly being TRBD1 or TRBD2 (5 bases each). The CDR3 extends over 16 amino acids. CDR1 is LGHDT and CDR2 is YNNKEL in the germline V gene (reference sequence). The V end was cut by 1 base, the J end by 1 base, with 12 bases between. This CDR3 is CASSQGWDAGTDTQYF. The CDR3 nucleotides are TGTGCCAGCAGCCAAGGATGGGACGCCGGCACAGATACGCAGTATTTT.

The V and J genes are TRBV6-5 and TRBJ2-5; TRBD1 might be the D (5 bases). The CDR3 loop spans 12 amino acids. Germline-derived CDR1 and CDR2 are MNHEY and SVGAGI. Trimming left V 8 bases short and J 4 bases short, with 11 bases between. CDR3 residues: CASYDRRETQYF. The DNA for the CDR3 is TGTGCCAGCTACGACAGAAGAGAGACCCAGTACTTC.

V usage is TRBV4-1 and J usage is TRBJ2-5; D is undetermined. This CDR3 spans 13 amino acids. Germline V gives CDR1 MGHRA, CDR2 YSYEKL. The V end was cut by 1 base, the J end by 3 bases, with 6 bases between. CDR3 sequence reads: CASSQGPEETQYF. CDR3 nucleotides: TGCGCCAGCAGCCAAGGGCCCGAAGAGACCCAGTACTTC.

J is TRBJ1-5 and V is TRBV29-1; 7 nucleotides align to TRBD1. V lost 7 bases, J lost 4 bases, and 7 bases stayed unmatched. Germline CDR1 and CDR2: SQVTM and ANQGSEA. The CDR3 is 13 amino acids. CDR3 residues: CSAWDSPNQPQHF. CDR3 DNA sequence: TGCAGCGCCTGGGACAGCCCAAATCAGCCCCAGCATTTT.

V gene TRBV7-2 combines with J gene TRBJ2-5; 7 bases are shared with TRBD1. Trimming at V came to 0 bases and at J to 5 bases, leaving 6 bases not matched to a gene. The CDR3 is 15 residues long. Germline V gives CDR1 SGHTA, CDR2 FQGNSA. The CDR3 is CASSLARIRGETQYF. CDR3 coding DNA: TGTGCCAGCAGCTTAGCGCGAATCAGGGGGGAGACCCAGTACTTC.

The gene calls are TRBV5-6 and TRBJ2-1; TRBD1 is a possible D gene (6 bases). Germline CDR1 is SGHDT and CDR2 is YYEEEE. Deletions cut 2 bases from V and 2 bases from J, with 11 bases between. The CDR3 totals 15 residues. Here the CDR3 reads CASSLNWGPYNEQFF. In DNA, the CDR3 is TGTGCCAGCAGCTTAAACTGGGGGCCCTACAATGAGCAGTTCTTC.

This clone came up a few times. The chain joins TRBV7-9 to TRBJ1-5; D gene unclear. V was pared by 1 base and J by 7 bases, with 11 bases between. Per the germline V gene, CDR1 is SEHNR and CDR2 is FQNEAQ (reference sequence). The CDR3 is 14 residues long. The CDR3: CASSLGGGPQPQHF. The CDR3 nucleotides read TGTGCCAGCAGCTTAGGGGGTGGGCCCCAGCCCCAGCATTTT.

Of note for this clone: At one end, the junction sequence differs from germline, possibly due to a read error. The chain employs TRBV7-3 and TRBJ2-1, with D possibly TRBD1 on 5 matching bases. The CDR3 spans 14 residues. The germline V gene has CDR1 SGHTA and CDR2 FQGTGA. The CDR3 nucleotides read TGTGCCAGCAGCCCCGGACACTCCGACAATGAGCAGTTCTTC. It codes for CASSPGHSDNEQFF.

This rearrangement joins TRBV5-5 to TRBJ2-5; possibly TRBD1 for D (7 bases). Per the germline V gene, CDR1 is SGHKS and CDR2 is YYEKEE (reference sequence). CDR3 length equals 14 residues. V was cut by 2 bases and J by 5 bases, with 13 bases left in between. The CDR3 sequence: CASSFQGGSETQYF. CDR3 in DNA: TGTGCCAGCAGCTTCCAGGGGGGAAGTGAGACCCAGTACTTC.

The rearrangement joins TRBV5-6 to TRBJ2-1; 8 nucleotides line up with TRBD1. This CDR3 comprises 12 residues. V shed 4 bases and J 7 bases; nucleotides not matched to a gene: 1. The germline V gene encodes CDR1 SGHDT and CDR2 YYEEEE. The CDR3, as DNA: TGTGCCAGCAGCCAGGGGGCTAATGAGCAGTTCTTC. Its translation: CASSQGANEQFF.

J is TRBJ2-1 and V is TRBV15; possibly TRBD1 for D (5 bases). Germline V lookup: CDR1 LNHNV, CDR2 YYDKDF (reference sequence). Trimming took 1 base from V and 0 from J, leaving 10 bases between them. This CDR3 region has 16 residues. The CDR3 DNA is TGTGCCACCAGCAGAGGGGGCACCAGCTCCTACAATGAGCAGTTCTTC. It is translated as CATSRGGTSSYNEQFF.

The genes are TRBV28 and TRBJ2-2; TRBD1 matches at 12 bases. The CDR3 sequence is 18 residues long. Looked up from germline, CDR1 is MDHEN and CDR2 is SYDVKM. V lost 3 bases to trimming and J lost 4 bases; unmatched junction nucleotides: 9. The CDR3 reads CASSFWGRDRGPTGELFF. The DNA for the CDR3 is TGTGCCAGCAGTTTTTGGGGCCGGGACAGGGGGCCCACCGGGGAGCTGTTTTTT.

The chain uses TRBV28 and TRBJ2-1; TRBD2 matches at 12 bases. Looked up from germline, CDR1 is MDHEN and CDR2 is SYDVKM. The V and J ends lost 7 bases and 8 bases, in that order; junction bases with no gene match: 27. The CDR3 is made up of 21 amino acids. The CDR3 nucleotides are TGTGCCAGCAAACAAAGACAGGGGAGGAGGACTAGCGGGATCTACGTAGATGAGCAGTTCTTC. Translated: CASKQRQGRRTSGIYVDEQFF.